This TCR beta chain came from a study of molecular identifiers for immune sequencing clone quantification (dated by TCRdb to about 2018). Notes on the research overall: For a replicate experiment, RNA from roughly 20,000 or 100,000 naive CD8 T cells was divided into five aliquots, and four of the five aliquots were sequenced. This methods study used CD8 T cells to benchmark TCR RNA copy counting and molecular-identifier clustering-based TCR repertoire sequencing (MIDCIRS). Paper-wide results and their limitations: Highly expanded clone sizes could be underestimated because identical TCR molecules may share a barcode. When barcode sub-clustering was not used, chimeric consensus sequences inflated TCR diversity, with chimeras reaching as high as 47%. Modeling estimated about three recovered TCR RNA copies per cell, compared with around 9.7 by digital PCR, which implies 30% to 35% capture efficiency. Spiked-in Jurkat TCR RNA (10 copies' worth), which is not part of the donor repertoire, was contained in the naive libraries. Spiked-in Jurkat TCR RNA equal to a single cell's worth was reported to be detectable even within 1,200,000 naive CD8 T cells. In CMV-specific effector cells, clones with more than 20 RNA copies contained over 97% of molecules, whereas in naive cells such clones contained under 1% of molecules.

This clonotype was detected many times. No cognate antigen has been identified for it. Base quality data are lacking; no much larger clone is found one base away. The library was made by PCR. The run used an Illumina HiSeq 4000. Preparation of bulk TCR libraries followed a previously described approach, with the TCR primers listed in Table S5. Total RNA was purified with the Qiagen AllPrep DNA/RNA kit. Reads from multiple sequencing runs of the same library were pooled before analysis. In the paper's pipeline: Reads were retained only if an exact TCR constant sequence was present, and the retained reads were trimmed to 150 nt and grouped according to their 12-nt molecular barcodes. Reads inside each barcode group were sub-clustered using a 15% Levenshtein threshold, and a quality-weighted consensus sequence was constructed for each RNA molecule. Non-functional sequences were removed, as were lower-count sequences one edit away from another. Based on a fit of two negative binomial distributions, barcode sub-clusters having less than 20% of the maximum read count were discarded. TCRdb reprocessing: public reads trimmed at Q25 with fastp, clones called with MiXCR, in-frame beta chains kept. Rows are combined by CDR3 protein, so each entry shows the most common genes and DNA. The authors' filters were not applied to this entry. Recorded for this sample are some 320,000 distinct CDR3 sequences; roughly a fifth of them occurred a single time. The ten biggest clones cover approximately 0.83% of the sample.

Libraries of naive CD8 T cells were generated from roughly 21,000 to 960,000 sorted cells, with 10%, 30% or 50% of the purified RNA used. On a BD FACSAria II, naive CD8 T cells were FACS-sorted as CD8+CD4-CCR7+CD45RA+ and collected into RLT Plus buffer. To test detection sensitivity, Jurkat RNA equal to some 11 TCR copies was added to samples of about 17,000-1,100,000 naive CD8 T cells. Enrichment of CD8 T cells was performed with RosetteSep CD8+ T Cell Enrichment Cocktail and Ficoll-Paque, after which ACK red cell lysis was carried out. Sequenced: naive CD8+ T cells from blood, with Jurkat cell RNA spiked in. Explained via the paper, the cell subset or site label denotes: FACS-sorted CD8+CD4-CCR7+CD45RA+ naive T cells. The receptor comes from a human donor in good health. Some libraries in this study had Jurkat cell RNA spiked in.

Here the CDR3 is given as CASSFRTVDYEQYF. The DNA sequence is TGTGCCAGTAGTTTCCGGACAGTTGACTACGAGCAGTACTTC. The sequence links TRBV19 to TRBJ2-7; the D region possibly corresponds to TRBD1 (6 bases align). Trimming costs V 5 bases and J 3 bases, and their ends lie 14 bases apart. The CDR3 measures 14 amino acids from cysteine to phenylalanine. The entry retains the CDR3 DNA only, 42 bases that are in frame from base 1. The germline V gene (reference sequence) sets CDR1 to LNHDA and CDR2 to SQIVND.